The 9 T cell receptor beta chains below were found in one sample sequenced in a study of HIV-infected patients and healthy controls. One entry per CDR3 protein results from TCRdb running MiXCR on the 5' RACE reads. The data contain 65,000 to 70,000 distinct CDR3 sequences, around 17% of them seen just once; the ten biggest clones take up approximately 5.2%. Sequencing was done on a sample of CD4+ T cells from blood. These receptors were obtained from a human donor in good health.

There are a few counts of this clonotype. V is TRBV7-2 and J is TRBJ1-1, with 11 bases fitting TRBD1. V shed 5 bases and J 5 bases; nucleotides not matched to a gene: 7. The CDR3 loop spans 15 amino acids. CDR1 is SGHTA and CDR2 is FQGNSA in the germline V gene. The CDR3 nucleotides read TGTGCCAGCAGCCCCGGACAGGGGGCGAGGACTGAAGCTTTCTTT. Its protein is CASSPGQGARTEAFF.

This clonotype was counted between two and nine times. V is TRBV20-1 and J is TRBJ1-1; D gene unclear. In germline, CDR1 is DFQATT, CDR2 SNEGSKA (reference sequence). This CDR3 region has 12 residues. V was trimmed by 5 bases and J by 1 base, leaving 8 bases between them. CDR3 residues: CSAQSRNTEAFF. CDR3 nucleotide sequence: TGCAGTGCTCAGTCCCGGAACACTGAAGCTTTCTTT.

This clonotype was detected many times. V is TRBV13 and J is TRBJ2-3; no clear D. This CDR3 region has 14 residues. V was trimmed by 5 bases and J by 2 bases, leaving 11 bases between them. CDR1 and CDR2 from the germline V gene are PRHDT and FYEKMQ (reference sequence). As DNA, the CDR3 is TGTGCCAGCAGCAGCGAACGCTTCACAGATACGCAGTATTTT. Residues: CASSSERFTDTQYF.

This CDR3 reads CASSLRTGTGANVLTF. The DNA of the CDR3 is TGTGCCAGCAGTTTAAGGACGGGAACTGGGGCCAACGTCCTGACTTTC. The chain links TRBV12-3 or TRBV12-4 to TRBJ2-6, with TRBD2 as a possible D gene (5 bases). The CDR3 covers 16 residues. V was clipped by 2 bases and J by 2 bases, with 10 bases between them.

V is TRBV6-2 or TRBV6-3 and J is TRBJ1-1; TRBD1 matches at 8 bases. CDR3 size: 14 residues. Trimming took 8 bases from V and 2 from J; bases not matched to a gene: 7. The germline V gene has CDR1 MNHEY and CDR2 SVGEGT. The CDR3 loop reads CASARTGSNTEAFF. The CDR3 region has the DNA TGTGCCAGCGCCCGGACAGGGAGCAACACTGAAGCTTTCTTT.

Many counts were recorded for this clonotype. The rearrangement links TRBV7-2 to TRBJ1-1, with D unresolved. This CDR3 region has 13 residues. V was cut by 5 bases and J by 0 bases, with 7 bases left in between. The V gene's germline CDR1 is SGHTA and CDR2 FQGNSA. This CDR3 is CASSRRMNTEAFF. CDR3 bases: TGTGCCAGCAGCAGACGCATGAACACTGAAGCTTTCTTT.

This clonotype was observed a handful of times. The rearrangement links TRBV20-1 to TRBJ2-3, with D possibly being TRBD2 (6 bases). Trimming shortened V by 0 bases and J by 4 bases, and 14 bases separated the two germline ends. There are 15 residues in the CDR3. Germline loops: CDR1 DFQATT, CDR2 SNEGSKA (reference sequence). The CDR3 loop is CSAREGGVEADTQYF. CDR3 bases: TGCAGTGCTAGAGAGGGCGGGGTGGAGGCAGATACGCAGTATTTT.

In this sample, this clonotype turned up once. The J gene is TRBJ2-2, the V gene TRBV5-4; TRBD2 agrees at 11 bases. Germline trimming cut 4 bases from V and 5 bases from J; bases unmatched to any gene: 10. Germline loops: CDR1 SGHNT, CDR2 YYREEE (reference sequence). The CDR3 consists of 17 residues. CDR3 nucleotide sequence: TGTGCCAGCAGCGGTAGCGGGAGGGCCTTGAGGACCGGGGAGCTGTTTTTT. It is translated as CASSGSGRALRTGELFF.

In its sample, this clonotype was seen many times. The chain links TRBV6-2 or TRBV6-3 to TRBJ1-2; 7 bases match TRBD1. After removal of 6 bases from V and 3 bases from J, the junction contained 7 bases not matched to a gene. The V gene's germline CDR1 is MNHEY and CDR2 SVGEGT. The CDR3 is 14 amino acids. The CDR3 protein is CASRETGFDYGYTF. The CDR3, as DNA: TGTGCCAGCAGGGAGACAGGGTTCGACTATGGCTACACCTTC.